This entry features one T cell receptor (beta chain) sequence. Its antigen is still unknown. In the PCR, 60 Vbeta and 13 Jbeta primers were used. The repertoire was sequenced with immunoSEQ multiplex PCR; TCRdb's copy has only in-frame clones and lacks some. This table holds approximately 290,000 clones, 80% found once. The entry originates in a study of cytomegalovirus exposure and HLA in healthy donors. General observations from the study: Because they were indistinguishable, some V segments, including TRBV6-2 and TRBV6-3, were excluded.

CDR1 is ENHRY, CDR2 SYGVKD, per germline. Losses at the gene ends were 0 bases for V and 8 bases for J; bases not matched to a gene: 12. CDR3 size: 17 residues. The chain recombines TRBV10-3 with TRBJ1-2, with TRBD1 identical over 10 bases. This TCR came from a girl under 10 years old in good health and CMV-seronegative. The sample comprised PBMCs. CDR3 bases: TGTGCCATCAGTGAGTCGACAGTACGGGACAGGGGCCTCGGCTACACCTTC. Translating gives CAISESTVRDRGLGYTF.